The 10 T cell receptor beta chains reported below all come from one sample, sequenced in a study of monozygotic twins with inflammatory bowel disease. TCRdb re-called the 5' RACE reads and gives one entry per CDR3 protein, without DNA. The table lists about 380,000 distinct CDR3 sequences. The material sequenced was blood. These TCRs come from a human donor with ulcerative colitis or Crohn's disease, or a healthy co-twin of an affected twin (not recorded which).

V gene TRBV20-1 combines with J gene TRBJ2-7; with no DNA, the TCRdb D assignment of TRBD1 cannot be verified. CDR3 length: 14 amino acids. The germline CDR1 and CDR2 sequences are DFQATT and SNEGSKA (reference sequence). CDR3 loop: CSARGRDRAYEQYF.

CDR3 sequence: CSARGQANYGYTF. The chain recombines TRBV20-1 with TRBJ1-2. Germline V lookup: CDR1 DFQATT, CDR2 SNEGSKA (reference sequence). This CDR3 comprises 13 residues.

The chain employs TRBV12-3 or TRBV12-4 and TRBJ2-3; checking the TCRdb D call of TRBD2 is not possible without DNA. CDR3 length: 15 residues. CDR3 protein: CASSWRRGDTDTQYF.

This chain connects TRBV7-2 to TRBJ1-4; TCRdb selects TRBD1, and the lack of DNA leaves this call unchecked. The CDR3 has 14 residues. Germline V gene data show CDR1 as SGHTA and CDR2 as FQGNSA. CDR3 protein: CASSLGGDSRELFF.

The chain is built from TRBV7-2 and TRBJ1-4. The CDR3 runs to 16 residues. Per germline, CDR1 SGHTA and CDR2 FQGNSA. CDR3 amino acids: CASSLERASYGEKLFF.

The genes are TRBV5-1 and TRBJ2-3; the D call of TRBD2 rests on TCRdb alone, since no DNA is present to check it. Germline values: CDR1 SGHRS, CDR2 YFSETQ. The CDR3 consists of 17 residues. The CDR3 loop is CASSLAASGGRTDTQYF. Together with reference TRBV5-1 and TRBJ2-3, the CDR3 gives the full variable domain: KAGVTQTPRYLIKTRGQQVTLSCSPISGHRSVSWYQQTPGQGLQFLFEYFSETQRNKGNFPGRFSGRQFSNSRSEMNVSTLELGDSALYLCASSLAASGGRTDTQYFGPGTRLTVL.

The chain combines TRBV6-5 with TRBJ2-3. CDR3 length: 16 residues. CDR1 MNHEY and CDR2 SVGAGI come from the germline V gene. The CDR3 sequence: CASSYPGPAGTDTQYF.

The gene calls are TRBV11-2 and TRBJ1-1; TCRdb's D call of TRBD1 is untestable without DNA. The CDR3 extends over 17 amino acids. Germline values: CDR1 SGHAT, CDR2 FQNNGV. The CDR3 protein is CASSLRGPTGRNTEAFF.

The chain carries TRBV7-2 and TRBJ2-7; no DNA is available, so the TRBD1 call from TCRdb remains unchecked. Germline V CDR1 and CDR2: SGHTA, FQGNSA. The CDR3 is 14 amino acids. The CDR3 loop reads CASTRGSNLYEQYF.

The rearrangement links TRBV7-2 to TRBJ2-7; TCRdb's D gene call, TRBD2, goes unchecked for lack of DNA. Germline assignment: CDR1 SGHTA and CDR2 FQGNSA. The CDR3 spans 15 residues. The CDR3: CASSPSLTSGYEQYF.